This is a list of T cell receptor beta chains from one sample in a study of T cells in Graves' hyperthyroidism and ophthalmopathy. MiXCR, run by TCRdb on the multiplex PCR reads, gives a single entry per CDR3 protein. The top ten hold 50% to 75% of the sample, which has about 270,000 distinct CDR3 sequences, 20% to 25% seen once. The material sequenced was blood. Receptors were obtained from a man in his thirties or forties with Graves' ophthalmopathy. CDR3s include the opening cysteine and the closing phenylalanine or tryptophan. D genes are given only for firm matches. Clone size, where shown, is once, few, many, or a class for clones that have expanded.

TRBV28	TRBJ2-2	TRBD1	few	CASSSGQGYTGELFF	TGTGCCAGCAGTTCCGGACAGGGCTACACCGGGGAGCTGTTTTTT
TRBV6-1	TRBJ1-4	TRBD1	once	CASGGQPNEKLFF	TGTGCCAGCGGGGGACAGCCTAATGAAAAACTGTTTTTT
TRBV6-5	TRBJ2-1	.	few	CASSYYPPNSYNEQFF	TGTGCCAGCAGTTACTATCCTCCAAACTCCTACAATGAGCAGTTCTTC
TRBV3-1	TRBJ2-7	TRBD2	few	CASSHSDIAGDNYEQYF	TGTGCCAGCAGCCACTCTGATATAGCGGGGGATAACTACGAGCAGTACTTC
TRBV12-3/TRBV12-4	TRBJ1-3	.	few	CASSFGGRPGNTIYF	TGTGCCAGCAGTTTTGGGGGGCGCCCTGGAAACACCATATATTTT
TRBV9	TRBJ2-7	TRBD2	once	CASSVALAGFHEQYF	TGTGCCAGCAGCGTCGCTCTAGCGGGATTCCACGAGCAGTACTTC
TRBV19	TRBJ2-5	.	few	CASSIGAGPQETQYF	TGTGCCAGTAGTATAGGGGCAGGACCGCAAGAGACCCAGTACTTC
TRBV4-1	TRBJ2-7	TRBD1	.	CASSTGDRGIYEQYF	TGCGCCAGCAGCACCGGGGACAGGGGGATCTACGAGCAGTACTTC
TRBV5-6	TRBJ2-1	.	.	CASSLYTVDEQFF	TGTGCCAGCAGCTTGTATACGGTGGATGAGCAGTTCTTC
TRBV6-1	TRBJ1-2	TRBD1	many	CASSPGTALYGYTF	TGTGCCAGCAGTCCCGGGACAGCGCTCTATGGCTACACCTTC
TRBV27	TRBJ2-3	TRBD1	few	CASSFLRTGSTDTQYF	TGTGCCAGCAGTTTCCTGAGGACAGGCAGCACAGATACGCAGTATTTT
TRBV5-1	TRBJ1-4	.	few	CASSLGGTSPITEKLFF	TGCGCCAGCAGCTTGGGGGGGACGTCCCCTATTACTGAAAAACTGTTTTTT
TRBV5-5	TRBJ2-7	.	.	CASSFADSYEQYF	TGTGCCAGCAGCTTCGCAGACTCCTACGAGCAGTACTTC
TRBV18	TRBJ2-7	.	many	CASSGQSYEQYF	TGTGCCAGCTCAGGACAGTCCTACGAGCAGTACTTC
TRBV7-3	TRBJ2-3	.	many	CASSRASTDTQYF	TGTGCCAGCAGCCGGGCTAGCACAGATACGCAGTATTTT
TRBV2	TRBJ2-5	.	.	CASSGLDGPPQYF	TGTGCCAGCAGTGGCCTGGACGGACCCCCCCAGTACTTC
TRBV6-1	TRBJ2-1	.	many	CASRHPGYEQFF	TGTGCCAGCAGACACCCGGGGTATGAGCAGTTCTTC
TRBV3-1	TRBJ1-2	.	many	CASSQVGANYGYTF	TGTGCCAGCAGCCAAGTAGGAGCTAACTATGGCTACACCTTC